The present T cell receptor beta chain was sequenced within a study of PD-L1 blockade in urothelial cancer. Across the whole study: The patients had undergone anywhere from 0 to 3 prior chemotherapy regimens.

Sequencing was performed with immunoSEQ multiplex PCR; in TCRdb, only in-frame clones are kept and a portion is missing. The data show about 100,000 clones, roughly nine tenths seen once. Each patient contributed between 1 and 8 total time points of blood mononuclear cells, pretreatment and during treatment. Losses at the gene ends were 6 bases for V and 2 bases for J; bases not matched to a gene: 4. Germline CDR1 reads MNHEY; CDR2 reads SMNVEV (reference sequence). The CDR3 length is 13 residues. This TCR was sampled from a woman over 75 with urothelial cancer. The sample here was PBMCs, taken around atezolizumab (anti-PD-L1) treatment. The rearrangement links TRBV27 to TRBJ2-7, with 7 bases aligning to TRBD2. The CDR3 coding sequence is TGTGCCAGCAGGCTTAGCGGGCCCTACGAGCAGTACTTC. Translating it yields CASRLSGPYEQYF.